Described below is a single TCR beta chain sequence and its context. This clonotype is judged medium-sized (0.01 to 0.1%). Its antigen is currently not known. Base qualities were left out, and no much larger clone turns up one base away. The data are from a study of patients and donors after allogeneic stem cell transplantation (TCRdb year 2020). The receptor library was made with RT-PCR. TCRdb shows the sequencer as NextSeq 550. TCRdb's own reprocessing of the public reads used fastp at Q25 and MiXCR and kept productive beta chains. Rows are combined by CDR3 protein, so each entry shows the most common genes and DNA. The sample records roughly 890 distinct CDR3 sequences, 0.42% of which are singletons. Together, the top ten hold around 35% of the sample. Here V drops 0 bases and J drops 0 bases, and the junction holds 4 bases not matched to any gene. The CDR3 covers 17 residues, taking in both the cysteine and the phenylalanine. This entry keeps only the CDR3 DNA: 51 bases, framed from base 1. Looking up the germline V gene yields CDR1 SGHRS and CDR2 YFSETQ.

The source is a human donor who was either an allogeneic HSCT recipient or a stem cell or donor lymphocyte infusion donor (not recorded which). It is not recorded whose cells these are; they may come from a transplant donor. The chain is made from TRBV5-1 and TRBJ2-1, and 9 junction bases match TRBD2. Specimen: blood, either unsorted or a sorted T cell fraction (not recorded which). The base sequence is TGCGCCAGCAGCTTGGACGGTAGCGGGAGCTCCTACAATGAGCAGTTCTTC. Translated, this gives CASSLDGSGSSYNEQFF. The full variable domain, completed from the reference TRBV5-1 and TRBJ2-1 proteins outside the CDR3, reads KAGVTQTPRYLIKTRGQQVTLSCSPISGHRSVSWYQQTPGQGLQFLFEYFSETQRNKGNFPGRFSGRQFSNSRSEMNVSTLELGDSALYLCASSLDGSGSSYNEQFFGPGTRLTVL.